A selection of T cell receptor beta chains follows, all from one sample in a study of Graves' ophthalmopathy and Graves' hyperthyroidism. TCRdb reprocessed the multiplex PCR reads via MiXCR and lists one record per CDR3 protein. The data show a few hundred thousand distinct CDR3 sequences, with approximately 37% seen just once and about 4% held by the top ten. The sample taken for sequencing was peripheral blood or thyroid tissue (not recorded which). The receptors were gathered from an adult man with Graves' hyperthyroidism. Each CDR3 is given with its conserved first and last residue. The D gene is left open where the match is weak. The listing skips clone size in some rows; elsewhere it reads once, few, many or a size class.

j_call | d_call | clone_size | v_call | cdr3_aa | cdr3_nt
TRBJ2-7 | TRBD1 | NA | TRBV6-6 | CASTLGGASHEQYF | TGTGCCAGCACCTTAGGGGGCGCATCCCACGAGCAGTACTTC
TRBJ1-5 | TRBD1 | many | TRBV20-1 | CSARMAGGLGNQPQHF | TGCAGTGCTAGGATGGCAGGGGGCTTAGGCAATCAGCCCCAGCATTTT
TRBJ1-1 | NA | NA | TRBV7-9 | CASSLVQGRNTEAFF | TGTGCCAGCAGCTTGGTACAGGGACGGAACACTGAAGCTTTCTTT
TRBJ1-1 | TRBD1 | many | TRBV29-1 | CSAADRGNTEAFF | TGCAGCGCTGCGGACAGGGGGAACACTGAAGCTTTCTTT
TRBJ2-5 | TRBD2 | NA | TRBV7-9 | CASSLVAGSGETQYF | TGTGCCAGCAGCTTAGTAGCGGGAAGTGGAGAGACCCAGTACTTC
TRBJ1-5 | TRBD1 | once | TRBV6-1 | CASIEGRGEHSNQPQHF | TGTGCCAGCATCGAGGGCAGGGGGGAACATAGCAATCAGCCCCAGCATTTT
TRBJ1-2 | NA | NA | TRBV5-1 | CAGPPGGGHGYTF | TGTGCCGGTCCCCCTGGGGGAGGGCATGGCTACACCTTC
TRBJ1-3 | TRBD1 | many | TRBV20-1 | CSAAPGTGPGNTIYF | TGCAGTGCTGCGCCCGGGACAGGGCCTGGAAACACCATATATTTT
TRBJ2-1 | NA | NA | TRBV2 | CASSVYEQFF | TGTGCCAGCAGTGTTTATGAGCAGTTCTTC
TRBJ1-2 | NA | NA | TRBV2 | CASLAQGDYGYTF | TGTGCCAGCTTAGCACAGGGTGACTATGGCTACACCTTC
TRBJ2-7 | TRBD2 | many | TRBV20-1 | CSADTGTSGIGEQYF | TGCAGTGCTGATACCGGGACTAGCGGGATCGGGGAGCAGTACTTC
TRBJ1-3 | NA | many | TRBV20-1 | CSASDWPSGNTIYF | TGCAGTGCAAGCGACTGGCCCTCTGGAAACACCATATATTTT
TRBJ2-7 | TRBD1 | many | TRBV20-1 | CSARAYDRESYEQYF | TGCAGTGCTAGAGCCTACGACAGGGAGTCCTACGAGCAGTACTTC
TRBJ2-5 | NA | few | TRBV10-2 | CASSAGRGTETQYF | TGCGCCAGCAGTGCAGGCAGGGGGACTGAGACCCAGTACTTC
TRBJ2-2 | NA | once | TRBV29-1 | CSVAGPANTGELFF | TGCAGCGTTGCGGGACCCGCGAACACCGGGGAGCTGTTTTTT
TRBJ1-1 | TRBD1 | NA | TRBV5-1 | CASSSPRDSLNTEAFF | TGCGCCAGCAGCTCACCACGGGACAGCCTGAACACTGAAGCTTTCTTT
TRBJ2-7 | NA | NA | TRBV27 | CASSLQGSSRLNEQYF | TGTGCCAGCAGTTTACAAGGGAGCTCCCGACTTAACGAGCAGTACTTC
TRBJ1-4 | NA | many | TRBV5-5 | CASSLAINEKLFF | TGTGCCAGCAGCTTGGCTATTAATGAAAAACTGTTTTTT
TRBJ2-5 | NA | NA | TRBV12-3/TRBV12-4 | CASSFEEAGETQYF | TGTGCCAGCAGTTTTGAGGAGGCTGGGGAGACCCAGTACTTC
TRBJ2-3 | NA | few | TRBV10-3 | CAIMAHSTDTQYF | TGTGCCATCATGGCCCATAGCACAGATACGCAGTATTTT
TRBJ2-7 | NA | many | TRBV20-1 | CSAMRDGSYEQYF | TGCAGTGCTATGCGGGACGGATCCTACGAGCAGTACTTC
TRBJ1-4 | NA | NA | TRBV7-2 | CASSSRLGNEKLFF | TGTGCCAGCAGCTCCAGGCTGGGAAATGAAAAACTGTTTTTT
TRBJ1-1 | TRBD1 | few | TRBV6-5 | CASSTKGRGYTEAFF | TGTGCCAGCAGTACCAAGGGCAGGGGGTACACTGAAGCTTTCTTT